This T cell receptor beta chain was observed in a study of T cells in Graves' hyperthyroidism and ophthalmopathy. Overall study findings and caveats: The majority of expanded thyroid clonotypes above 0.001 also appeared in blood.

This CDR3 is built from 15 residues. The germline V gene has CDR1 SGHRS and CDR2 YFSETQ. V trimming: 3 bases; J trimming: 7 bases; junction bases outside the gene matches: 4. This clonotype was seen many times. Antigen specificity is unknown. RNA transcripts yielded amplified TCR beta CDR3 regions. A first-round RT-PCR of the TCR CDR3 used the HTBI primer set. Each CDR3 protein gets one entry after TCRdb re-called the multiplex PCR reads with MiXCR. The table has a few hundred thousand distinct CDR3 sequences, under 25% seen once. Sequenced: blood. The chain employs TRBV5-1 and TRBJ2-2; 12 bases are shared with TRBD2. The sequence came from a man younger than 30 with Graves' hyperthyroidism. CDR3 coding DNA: TGCGCCAGCAGCTCGGGACTAGCGGGCGACGGGGAGCTGTTTTTT. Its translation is CASSSGLAGDGELFF.